Here is one T cell receptor beta chain with its context. What it binds is not known. This record comes from a study of CD4 T cells in relation to SARS-CoV-2 and coronaviruses. Looking at the study overall: PBMCs were cultured with antigen for less than twelve days before TCR beta sequencing. The HLA restriction of the shared crossreactive spike epitopes was mapped.

Naive and memory CD4+ T cells were cultured with CEF, then survey-sequenced. Here immunoSEQ multiplex PCR was the method, and the copy in TCRdb shows in-frame clones only, minus some. Of around 45,000 clones in the sample, approximately 80% are singletons; the top ten hold more than 1.4%. For 10 days, 85,000 to 100,000 sorted CD4+ cells grew with T cell-depleted PBMCs and CEF. Trimming at V came to 7 bases and at J to 2 bases, leaving 7 bases not matched to a gene. This CDR3 has 14 amino acids. Germline V gene lookup returns CDR1 SQVTM and CDR2 ANQGSEA. Sequencing input: naive CD4+ T cells from PBMCs, cultured in vitro. The sample's subset: naive CD4+ T cells isolated by negative enrichment. The receptor's source is an adult with COVID-19. The rearrangement joins TRBV29-1 to TRBJ1-5, with 8 bases lining up with TRBD1. CDR3 in DNA: TGCAGCGCAGGGGGCGCGGGACGCAATCAGCCCCAGCATTTT. Its protein is CSAGGAGRNQPQHF.